This is a list of T cell receptor beta chains from one sample in a study of beta chain features in type 1 diabetes. TCRdb's copy holds only in-frame clones and misses some; the assay was immunoSEQ multiplex PCR. The table includes under 950,000 clones, roughly 17% detected once. The material sequenced was naive CD4+ T cells from blood. The receptors were gathered from a young woman in good health. The conserved cysteine and the conserved F or W are not part of the CDR3 here.

V	J	length	CDR3
TRBV7-2	TRBJ1-5	12	ASSLVQGNQPQH
TRBV6-5	TRBJ1-1	13	ASRRKDTARTEAF
TRBV6-1	TRBJ2-7	10	ASYGDQYEQY
TRBV18	TRBJ2-2	16	ASSPRRTGATNTGELF
TRBV5-6	TRBJ2-2	11	ASSFISAGELF
TRBV7-9	TRBJ2-1	13	ASSLGESSYNEQF
TRBV28	TRBJ2-4	14	ASSFNRWLAKNIQY
TRBV27	TRBJ2-5	13	ASSLWPWSQETQY
TRBV2	TRBJ2-1	12	ASSRQGADNEQF
TRBV7-2	TRBJ1-1	13	ASSLGTGGSTEAF
TRBV6-5	TRBJ2-5	13	ASRHRKGGQETQY
TRBV19	TRBJ2-5	11	ASRRQLEETQY
TRBV2	TRBJ1-2	13	ASSATGRGSGGYT
TRBV10-3	TRBJ2-5	12	APKRGRSPERRD
TRBV4-2	TRBJ2-5	11	ASSPRYQETQY
TRBV14	TRBJ2-5	16	ASSPKIDIAGGQETQY
TRBV5-5	TRBJ2-7	15	ASSLGFAGGPSYEQY
TRBV15	TRBJ1-3	14	ATSRDLFDPGNTIY
TRBV29-1	TRBJ2-2	12	SVDDRTNTGELF
TRBV29-1	TRBJ1-1	11	SVYRTGSTEAF
TRBV5-4	TRBJ2-7	12	ASSLRGGVNEQY
TRBV5-1	TRBJ2-1	16	ASSRGLAGGLSYNEQF
TRBV27	TRBJ1-5	14	ASSPRTSGGEQPQH
TRBV29-1	TRBJ1-2	10	SVDRVKLGYT
TRBV5-4	TRBJ1-3	12	ASSFTGGGNTIY
TRBV28	TRBJ1-1	13	ASSYQGGSNTEAF
TRBV7-2	TRBJ2-5	13	ASSLRQGPPGAQY
TRBV2	TRBJ2-1	12	AYQGRSSYNEQF
TRBV10-3	TRBJ2-1	11	AISETSRPEQF
TRBV15	TRBJ2-1	17	ATSRGGTSGRVSYNEQF
TRBV11-2	TRBJ1-4	13	ASRSYREAREKLF
TRBV5-1	TRBJ2-3	14	ASSFQGATSTDTQY
TRBV4-3	TRBJ2-1	13	ASRPTSGTYNEQF
TRBV15	TRBJ2-7	18	ATSRPFSNMEQGSPYEQY
TRBV7-3	NA	12	ASSLSREQETQY
TRBV10-3	TRBJ1-3	13	AISTPKGTGNTIY
TRBV7-9	TRBJ2-7	13	ASSLAGAAGGEQY
TRBV27	TRBJ2-3	12	ASSLASSTDTQY
TRBV6-6	TRBJ2-7	12	ASSYERISYEQY
TRBV7-2	TRBJ2-1	15	ASSPWIVSGSPHEQF
TRBV28	TRBJ1-1	13	ASRNGGDGDTEAF
TRBV5-4	TRBJ2-1	11	ASSLQWADEQF
TRBV27	TRBJ1-1	14	ASSYRGGASNTEAF
TRBV7-3	TRBJ2-1	11	ASSLTAYNEQF